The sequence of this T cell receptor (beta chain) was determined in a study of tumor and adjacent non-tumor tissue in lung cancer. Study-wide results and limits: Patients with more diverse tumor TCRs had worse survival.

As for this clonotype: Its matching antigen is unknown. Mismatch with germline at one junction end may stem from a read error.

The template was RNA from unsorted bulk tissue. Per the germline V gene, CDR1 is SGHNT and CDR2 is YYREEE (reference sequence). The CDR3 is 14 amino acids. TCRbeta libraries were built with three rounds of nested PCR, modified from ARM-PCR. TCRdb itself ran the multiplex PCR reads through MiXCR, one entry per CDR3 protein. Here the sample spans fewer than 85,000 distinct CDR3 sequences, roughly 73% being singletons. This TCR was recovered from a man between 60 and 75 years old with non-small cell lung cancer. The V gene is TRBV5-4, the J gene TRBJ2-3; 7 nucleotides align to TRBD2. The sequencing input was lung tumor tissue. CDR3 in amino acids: CARSFPELANTQYF. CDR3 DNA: TGTGCCAGGAGCTTTCCAGAACTAGCGAATACGCAGTATTTT.